Each of the 17 T cell receptor beta chains below was sequenced from the same sample in a study of T cell changes during pregnancy in multiple sclerosis. The method was immunoSEQ multiplex PCR; TCRdb's version includes in-frame clones alone and lacks a portion of them. This table has more than 90,000 clones, around 90% appearing once. This specimen was peripheral blood, taken in the second trimester of pregnancy. The receptors shown here come from a female donor with multiple sclerosis, enrolled in a pregnancy study.

This clone came up once. CDR3 loop: CSAQAGFGYTF. CDR3 in DNA: TGCAGTGCTCAAGCAGGGTTTGGCTACACCTTC. The gene calls are TRBV20-1 and TRBJ1-2; TRBD1 is a possible D gene (5 bases). The CDR3 has 11 residues. V was clipped by 5 bases and J by 7 bases, with 11 bases between them. Germline V gives CDR1 DFQATT, CDR2 SNEGSKA (reference sequence).

V and J are TRBV30 and TRBJ1-5; D is unclear. The CDR3 consists of 13 residues. Between the trimmed V and J ends, which lost 4 bases and 7 bases, there was a span of 14 bases. Germline V gene lookup returns CDR1 GTSNPN and CDR2 SVGIG (reference sequence). Here the CDR3 DNA reads TGTGCCTGGACCACCAAATCCCTACAGCCCCAGCATTTT. This translates into CAWTTKSLQPQHF.

V and J are TRBV29-1 and TRBJ1-4; D is unclear. The CDR3 is 12 residues long. Trimming left V 4 bases short and J 8 bases short, with 11 bases between. CDR1 and CDR2 from the germline V gene are SQVTM and ANQGSEA. The CDR3 spells CSVGLNPEKLFF. The CDR3 DNA sequence: TGCAGCGTTGGGCTCAATCCGGAAAAACTGTTTTTT. Supplemented by reference TRBV29-1 and TRBJ1-4, the full variable domain reads SAVISQKPSRDICQRGTSLTIQCQVDSQVTMMFWYRQQPGQSLTLIATANQGSEATYESGFVIDKFPISRPNLTFSTLTVSNMSPEDSSIYLCSVGLNPEKLFFGSGTQLSVL.

This chain connects TRBV5-8 to TRBJ2-3; D is perhaps TRBD1 (6 bases). The germline CDR1 and CDR2 sequences are SGHTS and YDEGEE. This CDR3 comprises 15 residues. Trimming cost V 4 bases and J 4 bases, with 16 bases left between them. CDR3 region: CASSVYRVYPDTQYF. The CDR3 region has the DNA TGTGCCAGCAGCGTCTACAGGGTTTACCCAGATACGCAGTATTTT.

The chain is built from TRBV15 and TRBJ1-5; 9 positions match TRBD1. The CDR3 covers 15 residues. Looked up from germline, CDR1 is LNHNV and CDR2 is YYDKDF (reference sequence). J was trimmed by 6 bases and V by 6 bases; bases with no gene match: 9. The CDR3 DNA reads TGTGCCACCAGAATCGGACAGGGGAACGGTCAGCCCCAGCATTTT. Residues: CATRIGQGNGQPQHF.

The J gene is TRBJ2-1, the V gene TRBV5-6; tentative D call: TRBD2 (7 bases). CDR1 is SGHDT and CDR2 is YYEEEE in the germline V gene. Trimming removed 3 bases at V and 10 bases at J, with 14 bases between. The CDR3 loop spans 13 amino acids. Here the CDR3 DNA reads TGTGCCAGCAGCTGGGGCCGGGGGGCAGAGCAGTTCTTC. It translates to CASSWGRGAEQFF. Filled out from reference TRBV5-6 and TRBJ2-1, the complete variable domain reads DAGVTQSPTHLIKTRGQQVTLRCSPKSGHDTVSWYQQALGQGPQFIFQYYEEEERQRGNFPDRFSGHQFPNYSSELNVNALLLGDSALYLCASSWGRGAEQFFGPGTRLTVL.

The chain carries TRBV5-1 and TRBJ2-6, with TRBD1 as a possible D gene (6 bases). The CDR3 length is 17 residues. Germline loops: CDR1 SGHRS, CDR2 YFSETQ. Between the trimmed V and J ends, which lost 2 bases and 0 bases, there was a span of 12 bases. The CDR3 DNA reads as TGCGCCAGCAGCTTCACAGGGCCTAGCTCTGGGGCCAACGTCCTGACTTTC. Translation gives CASSFTGPSSGANVLTF.

The chain combines TRBV19 with TRBJ1-2, with TRBD1 identical over 8 bases. Germline V gene lookup returns CDR1 LNHDA and CDR2 SQIVND (reference sequence). The CDR3 has 14 amino acids. The V segment lost 8 bases and the J segment 4 bases; nucleotides outside the gene matches: 9. The chain's CDR3 is CASGPGGLVYGYTF. CDR3 nucleotide sequence: TGTGCCAGTGGACCAGGGGGCCTCGTCTATGGCTACACCTTC.

V usage is TRBV7-9 and J usage is TRBJ2-1; 15 positions match TRBD2. This CDR3 is 17 amino acids long. The germline CDR1 and CDR2 sequences are SEHNR and FQNEAQ (reference sequence). The J segment lost 8 bases and the V segment lost 1 base, leaving 6 bases of the junction unmatched. CDR3 bases: TGTGCCAGCAGCTTAGGGGGGACTAGCGGGAGGTTGGATGAGCAGTTCTTC. It yields the protein CASSLGGTSGRLDEQFF.

The chain uses TRBV5-1 and TRBJ2-7; tentative D call: TRBD1 (6 bases). The CDR3 runs 15 residues. Trimming stripped 1 base from V and 3 bases from J, with 14 bases between. The V gene's germline CDR1 is SGHRS and CDR2 YFSETQ. CDR3 sequence: CASSLTRGKDYEQYF. CDR3 nucleotides: TGCGCCAGCAGCTTGACTAGGGGGAAGGACTACGAGCAGTACTTC.

This clone appeared once. The chain links TRBV28 to TRBJ2-3; 11 nucleotides agree with TRBD2. The CDR3 length is 14 residues. Germline V gene lookup returns CDR1 MDHEN and CDR2 SYDVKM. The V and J ends lost 8 bases and 5 bases, in that order; junction bases with no gene match: 6. The CDR3, as DNA: TGTGCCAGCGGGGGGACTAGCGGACGAGATACGCAGTATTTT. Its protein is CASGGTSGRDTQYF.

V gene TRBV2 combines with J gene TRBJ2-6, with TRBD2 as a possible D gene (6 bases). The germline V and J ends were trimmed by 7 bases and 4 bases, with 14 bases remaining between them. Germline CDR1 and CDR2: SNHLY and FYNNEI. The length of the CDR3 is 15 residues. CDR3 in DNA: TGTGCCAGCAACTCCGGGACTTCCGGGGCCAACGTCCTGACTTTC. It translates to CASNSGTSGANVLTF.

CDR3 sequence (DNA): TGCGCCAGCTCCGAGACAGGGGATCCCAATCAGCCCCAGCATTTT. This sequence encodes CASSETGDPNQPQHF. The chain carries TRBV4-1 and TRBJ1-5, with 8 bases identical to TRBD1. The CDR3 consists of 15 residues. Germline V gives CDR1 MGHRA, CDR2 YSYEKL. J was trimmed by 3 bases and V by 8 bases; bases with no gene match: 9.

The V gene is TRBV4-1, the J gene TRBJ1-5; D might be TRBD1 (6 bases). Germline V gene data show CDR1 as MGHRA and CDR2 as YSYEKL. CDR3 length equals 15 residues. Trimming left V 4 bases short and J 3 bases short, with 13 bases between. CDR3 amino acids: CASSRLRDNNQPQHF. CDR3 DNA: TGCGCCAGCAGCCGTCTCAGGGACAACAATCAGCCCCAGCATTTT.

The chain joins TRBV5-1 to TRBJ2-5, with D hard to call. This CDR3 has 13 residues. CDR1 SGHRS and CDR2 YFSETQ come from the germline V gene. Trimming removed 0 bases at V and 0 bases at J, with 3 bases between. CDR3 protein: CASSLDNQETQYF. The CDR3 region has the DNA TGCGCCAGCAGCTTGGACAACCAAGAGACCCAGTACTTC.

Only one count was recorded for this clone. The chain couples TRBV29-1 to TRBJ2-5; a weak D match, TRBD1 (6 bases). This CDR3 region has 12 residues. Per germline, CDR1 SQVTM and CDR2 ANQGSEA. Trimming removed 3 bases at V and 7 bases at J, with 12 bases between. In DNA, the CDR3 is TGCAGCGTTGAGCGACAGGCGGGGACCCAGTACTTC. Translated, it gives CSVERQAGTQYF.

The chain combines TRBV5-1 with TRBJ1-4; TRBD1 matches 10 bases. In germline, CDR1 is SGHRS, CDR2 YFSETQ. The ends lost 3 bases at V and 1 base at J; junction bases unmatched: 0. This CDR3 spans 15 amino acids. As DNA, the CDR3 is TGCGCCAGCAGCTGGACAGGGGGAACTAATGAAAAACTGTTTTTT. Its protein product is CASSWTGGTNEKLFF.